This entry concerns a single T cell receptor (beta chain). This sample stems from a study of OX40 agonist ivuxolimab in advanced cancers. With V trimmed by 5 bases and J by 6 bases, 6 bases remained unmatched. The CDR3 loop spans 13 amino acids. From germline, CDR1 is LGHNT and CDR2 FRNRAP. Data came from immunoSEQ multiplex PCR; TCRdb stores just in-frame clones and leaves some out. Of 90,000 to 95,000 clones in the sample, 80% to 90% are singletons; the top ten hold about 1.1%. The sequence came from an adult with an advanced solid tumor such as melanoma, head and neck, liver or kidney cancer. The starting material was CD4+ or CD8+ T cells sorted from blood, obtained in a trial of the OX40 agonist ivuxolimab. This chain links TRBV12-5 with TRBJ1-2; 7 bases agree with TRBD1. The CDR3 DNA reads TGTGCTAGTGGTCTAGGGGGCGCGGATGGCTACACCTTC. This translates into CASGLGGADGYTF. Using reference TRBV12-5 and TRBJ1-2 for the parts outside the CDR3, the full variable domain is DARVTQTPRHKVTEMGQEVTMRCQPILGHNTVFWYRQTMMQGLELLAYFRNRAPLDDSGMPKDRFSAEMPDATLATLKIQPSEPRDSAVYFCASGLGGADGYTFGSGTRLTVV.